Listed below are T cell receptor beta chains from one sample, sequenced in a study of blood T cell repertoires in COVID-19. Data came from immunoSEQ multiplex PCR; TCRdb stores just in-frame clones and leaves some out. The sample has about 150,000 clones, approximately 90% seen once. Sequencing used peripheral blood. The receptors derive from a middle-aged woman with acute or convalescent COVID-19. Each CDR3 is given with its conserved first and last residue. A D gene is named only where the DNA matches it firmly. Expanded clones get a size class; other rows say once, few or many, or leave the size out.

-,TRBV10-2,TRBD1,16,TRBJ1-5,TGCGCCAGCAGTGTAACGGACAGGGGACCCAATCAGCCCCAGCATTTT,CASSVTDRGPNQPQHF
-,TRBV25-1,-,18,TRBJ2-1,TGTGCCAGCAGTGTCAGGCTAGCCCTACAGAGCTCCTACAATGAGCAGTTCTTC,CASSVRLALQSSYNEQFF
-,TRBV28,-,12,TRBJ2-7,TGTGCCACCTTTAGGGGTAGGTACGAGCAGTACTTC,CATFRGRYEQYF
-,TRBV7-9,-,13,TRBJ1-1,TGTGCCAGCAGCCCAGGAGGCGCCTCTGAAGCTTTCTTT,CASSPGGASEAFF
-,TRBV5-1,TRBD1,16,TRBJ2-2,TGCGCCAGCAGCATCTCCGGGACAGGGGTCACCGGGGAGCTGTTTTTT,CASSISGTGVTGELFF
-,TRBV10-1,TRBD2,17,TRBJ2-1,TGCGCCAGCAGTGAGAGGAGGACTAGCGGGAGGAACAATGAGCAGTTCTTC,CASSERRTSGRNNEQFF
-,TRBV2,-,13,TRBJ1-5,TGTGCCAGCAGACAGCATCAAGGTCAGCCCCAGCATTTT,CASRQHQGQPQHF
-,TRBV4-2,-,15,TRBJ1-1,TGTGCCAGCAGCCCTCGGGTAGGCCCGAACACTGAAGCTTTCTTT,CASSPRVGPNTEAFF
-,TRBV28,-,14,TRBJ2-7,TGTGCCAGCAGTTTCCCACGGGACTCCTACGAGCAGTACTTC,CASSFPRDSYEQYF
few,TRBV9,-,14,TRBJ1-1,TGTGCCAGCAGCACCCGGACGGAGGGGAGTGAAGCTTTCTTT,CASSTRTEGSEAFF
-,TRBV5-1,-,15,TRBJ2-2,TGCGCCAGCAGCTCGGCGGGGGCGGGCACCGGGGAGCTGTTTTTT,CASSSAGAGTGELFF
-,TRBV2,TRBD2,16,TRBJ2-7,TGTGCCAGCAGGGGGACTAGCGGGAGGGCCGGCTACGAGCAGTACTTC,CASRGTSGRAGYEQYF
-,TRBV19,TRBD2,17,TRBJ2-7,TGTGCCAGTAGTATAGCGGCGACTAGCGGGGACTCCTACGAGCAGTACTTC,CASSIAATSGDSYEQYF
few,TRBV10-3,TRBD2,17,TRBJ2-7,TGTGCCATCAGCCTCGGACTAGCGGGAGGGCCAGATTCGGTGCAGTACTTC,CAISLGLAGGPDSVQYF
once,TRBV6-5,TRBD1,16,TRBJ1-1,TGTGCCAGCAGTTTCAATCCGGGACAGGGGTCGACTGAAGCTTTCTTT,CASSFNPGQGSTEAFF
-,TRBV11-3,TRBD1,17,TRBJ1-6,TGTGCCAGCAGCTTACGTAACCGGGACAGACGAATATCACCCCTCCACTTT,CASSLRNRDRRISPLHF